A single TCR beta chain is shown here with its context. J gave up 4 bases and V 8 bases, and 9 bases lay outside the gene matches. The CDR3 is 15 residues long. The germline V gene encodes CDR1 SGHTA and CDR2 FQGNSA. Sequencing was performed with immunoSEQ multiplex PCR; in TCRdb, only in-frame clones are kept and a portion is missing. Of about 150,000 clones in the sample, approximately 87% were seen once. This entry comes from a study of blood T cell repertoires in COVID-19. Study in general: Collection of acute and convalescent COVID-19 samples took place in the United States, Italy and Spain.

The chain employs TRBV7-2 and TRBJ1-3; 9 bases are shared with TRBD1. What was sequenced was PBMCs or T cells enriched from blood (not recorded which). The receptor's source is a woman aged 45 to 65 who had recovered from COVID-19. The CDR3: CASLRDRDKGNTIYF. The CDR3, as DNA: TGTGCCAGCCTCCGGGACAGGGATAAGGGAAACACCATATATTTT.